The 28 T cell receptor beta chains presented below share a single source sample, sequenced in a study of blood T cells in healthy people across ages. Primed by a sample-barcoded 5' primer and a J-beta primer mix, a second PCR proceeded for about 6 to 11 cycles. Via MiXCR, TCRdb re-called the 5' RACE reads, giving one row per CDR3 protein. Of 1.5 million to 2 million distinct CDR3 sequences listed, 28% are singletons. The material sequenced was blood. Receptors were obtained from a woman younger than 45 in good health.

There are a few counts of this clonotype. This rearrangement joins TRBV2 to TRBJ2-3; D is unclear. Germline CDR1 and CDR2: SNHLY and FYNNEI. V was pared by 2 bases and J by 4 bases, with 7 bases between. CDR3 length equals 13 residues. The CDR3 spells CASSEFPPDTQYF. In nucleotides, the CDR3 is TGTGCCAGCAGTGAATTCCCCCCAGATACGCAGTATTTT.

V is TRBV13 and J is TRBJ2-3; 15 positions agree with TRBD2. Trimming removed 8 bases from V and 3 bases from J; junction bases left unmatched: 12. Germline assignment: CDR1 PRHDT and CDR2 FYEKMQ (reference sequence). This CDR3 region has 18 residues. The CDR3 DNA reads as TGTGCCAGCGCCGGACTAGCGGGGGGGCCTAAGATGACAGATACGCAGTATTTT. This sequence encodes CASAGLAGGPKMTDTQYF.

This clonotype was counted a few times. CDR3 amino acids: CASSLKRGGSYNSPLHF. For the CDR3, the DNA is TGTGCCAGCAGCCTCAAGAGGGGGGGCTCCTATAATTCACCCCTCCACTTT. This chain joins TRBV7-2 and TRBJ1-6; tentatively, D is TRBD1 (6 bases). V was trimmed by 5 bases and J by 0 bases, leaving 14 bases between them. The CDR3 has 17 residues. CDR1 and CDR2 from the germline V gene are SGHTA and FQGNSA.

J is TRBJ2-5 and V is TRBV3-1, with D perhaps assigned TRBD1 or TRBD2 (5 bases each). Trimming removed 4 bases at V and 0 bases at J, with 21 bases between. Germline loops: CDR1 LGHDT, CDR2 YNNKEL (reference sequence). The CDR3 length is 18 residues. Here the CDR3 DNA reads TGTGCCAGCAGCCGCAAGACATCCGTGGGGGTCTACCAAGAGACCCAGTACTTC. This sequence encodes CASSRKTSVGVYQETQYF.

This clonotype has only a few counts. The chain carries TRBV6-5 and TRBJ1-2; the D is unclear. Germline lookup yields CDR1 MNHEY and CDR2 SVGAGI. The CDR3 contains 17 residues. The ends were cut back, 0 bases at V and 3 bases at J, with 17 bases in the middle. CDR3 region: CASSYSPLGSGDYGYTF. As DNA, the CDR3 is TGTGCCAGCAGTTACTCTCCTTTGGGGTCCGGGGACTATGGCTACACCTTC.

This clonotype was seen repeatedly, ten times or more. The rearrangement links TRBV14 to TRBJ2-7; tentative D call: TRBD1 (5 bases). This CDR3 has 15 amino acids. Trimming took 5 bases from V and 2 from J, leaving 16 bases between them. The V gene's germline CDR1 is SGHDN and CDR2 FVKESK. CDR3 amino acids: CASSDRRAGTYEQYF. CDR3 DNA: TGTGCCAGCAGCGATCGCAGGGCAGGCACCTACGAGCAGTACTTC.

This clonotype was found a few times. The chain has TRBV6-5 and TRBJ1-5; no clear D. The V end was cut by 8 bases, the J end by 4 bases, with 15 bases between. The CDR3 sequence is 14 residues long. Germline CDR1 MNHEY, CDR2 SVGAGI. DNA for the CDR3: TGTGCCAGCTCCCCCAGGCGTATTAATCAGCCCCAGCATTTT. Its translation is CASSPRRINQPQHF.

This clonotype was observed a single time. The V and J genes are TRBV20-1 and TRBJ2-3; D gene ambiguous. The germline CDR1 and CDR2 sequences are DFQATT and SNEGSKA (reference sequence). CDR3 length: 11 amino acids. This CDR3 reads CRAAYADTQYF. In DNA, the CDR3 is TGCAGGGCTGCTTACGCAGATACGCAGTATTTT.

This sequence joins TRBV3-1 and TRBJ2-7, with 7 positions matching TRBD2. V shed 1 base, J shed 3 bases, and the junction held 6 bases outside the gene matches. The CDR3 has 15 amino acids. Germline V gives CDR1 LGHDT, CDR2 YNNKEL (reference sequence). CDR3 coding DNA: TGTGCCAGCAGCCAAGGGGACTACCCAGACTACGAGCAGTACTTC. Residues: CASSQGDYPDYEQYF.

A remark on this clonotype: One junction end does not reproduce the germline sequence, and a read error may be involved. The CDR3 here is CASGSGVSADMQYF. Written as DNA, the CDR3 is TGTGCCAGCGGGTCAGGGGTTAGCGCAGATATGCAGTATTTT. The chain recombines TRBV12-3 or TRBV12-4 with TRBJ2-3; D is possibly TRBD1 (6 bases). The CDR3 is 14 amino acids.

The V gene is TRBV2, the J gene TRBJ1-1; D unresolved. The length of the CDR3 is 12 residues. Trimming removed 0 bases at V and 10 bases at J, with 9 bases between. Germline V gene sequence: CDR1 SNHLY, CDR2 FYNNEI. The CDR3 DNA sequence: TGTGCCAGCAGTGAAGCCCCCAGAGGAGCTTTCTTT. Protein: CASSEAPRGAFF.

The chain employs TRBV6-1 and TRBJ2-5; D remains unclear. Deletions cut 6 bases from V and 5 bases from J, with 19 bases between. The CDR3 runs to 15 residues. The germline gives CDR1 MNHNS, CDR2 SASEGT. CDR3: CASSDGVARRETQYF. CDR3 nucleotide sequence: TGTGCCAGCAGCGACGGTGTGGCGAGACGCGAGACCCAGTACTTC.

In this sample, this clonotype turned up many times. V and J are TRBV11-1 and TRBJ2-5, with D possibly TRBD2 on 5 matching bases. Per the germline V gene, CDR1 is SGHAT and CDR2 is FQDESV (reference sequence). Trimming removed 5 bases from V and 1 base from J, with 11 bases in between. The CDR3 is 14 residues long. The DNA for the CDR3 is TGTGCCAGCAGCCAAACCGGGATCCAAGAGACCCAGTACTTC. Residues: CASSQTGIQETQYF.

The chain recombines TRBV10-2 with TRBJ2-6; weak D call: TRBD2 (5 bases). Looked up from germline, CDR1 is WSHSY and CDR2 is SAAADI. V was trimmed by 0 bases and J by 9 bases, leaving 9 bases between them. The CDR3 consists of 14 residues. The CDR3 DNA follows: TGCGCCAGCAGTGAGTCTACACGGGGCAACGTCCTGACTTTC. It yields the protein CASSESTRGNVLTF.

This clonotype was counted at least ten times. The gene calls are TRBV6-2 or TRBV6-3 and TRBJ2-7; 13 bases are a match to TRBD2. Per the germline V gene, CDR1 is MNHEY and CDR2 is SVGEGT. The V segment lost 7 bases and the J segment 3 bases; nucleotides outside the gene matches: 6. The CDR3 runs 15 residues. The CDR3 loop is CASTYRLAGGYEQYF. The CDR3 region has the DNA TGTGCCAGCACTTATCGACTAGCGGGGGGCTACGAGCAGTACTTC.

There are a few counts of this clonotype. The chain links TRBV28 to TRBJ2-3; D might be TRBD1 (6 bases). V lost 10 bases and J 8 bases, leaving 28 bases between the germline ends. The CDR3 spans 16 residues. Germline lookup yields CDR1 MDHEN and CDR2 SYDVKM. CDR3 loop: CATWTRDKGVGSTQYF. The CDR3 DNA follows: TGTGCCACCTGGACACGGGACAAGGGAGTGGGAAGTACGCAGTATTTT.

The chain joins TRBV7-2 to TRBJ2-2; no definite D call. Trimming took 8 bases from V and 6 from J, leaving 10 bases between them. CDR1 is SGHTA, CDR2 FQGNSA, per germline. This CDR3 spans 12 amino acids. CDR3 residues: CASGLTAGELFF. In DNA, the CDR3 is TGTGCCAGCGGCCTTACCGCCGGGGAGCTGTTTTTT.

This clonotype came up many times. The chain recombines TRBV12-3 or TRBV12-4 with TRBJ2-7; TRBD2 agrees at 12 bases. The J call may be faulty, since TRBJ2-5 better matches the DNA end. This CDR3 comprises 13 residues. The CDR3 sequence: CATGLAGMKTQYF. CDR3 coding DNA: TGTGCCACAGGACTAGCGGGGATGAAGACCCAGTACTTC.

There are many counts of this clonotype. The rearrangement joins TRBV7-3 to TRBJ2-5; no reliable D call. The CDR3 covers 14 residues. V gave up 5 bases and J gave up 4 bases, with 14 bases separating them. The germline CDR1 and CDR2 sequences are SGHTA and FQGTGA. CDR3 sequence (DNA): TGTGCCAGCAGCCCCGACTCAGGTTCAGAGACCCAGTACTTC. Its protein is CASSPDSGSETQYF.

This clonotype was counted only a few times. V and J are TRBV5-1 and TRBJ2-7, with D tentatively TRBD2 (6 bases). Germline V lookup: CDR1 SGHRS, CDR2 YFSETQ. The length of the CDR3 is 11 residues. Deletions cut 4 bases from V and 7 bases from J, with 9 bases between. The CDR3 nucleotides read TGCGCCAGCAGCACCGCGGGGGAGCAGTACTTC. Its protein product is CASSTAGEQYF.

The genes are TRBV28 and TRBJ2-6; D is tentatively TRBD1 or TRBD2 (5 bases each). CDR3 size: 17 residues. Germline CDR1 is MDHEN and CDR2 is SYDVKM. V gave up 7 bases and J gave up 0 bases, with 16 bases separating them. The CDR3 region has the DNA TGTGCCAGCACCCTAACGGGGCGGCACTCTGGGGCCAACGTCCTGACTTTC. Protein sequence: CASTLTGRHSGANVLTF. Full variable domain (outside the CDR3, taken from reference TRBV28 and TRBJ2-6): DVKVTQSSRYLVKRTGEKVFLECVQDMDHENMFWYRQDPGLGLRLIYFSYDVKMKEKGDIPEGYSVSREKKERFSLILESASTNQTSMYLCASTLTGRHSGANVLTFGAGSRLTVL.

Points on this clonotype: A much more abundant neighbour one base away suggests this may be a read error. The gene calls are TRBV12-3 or TRBV12-4 and TRBJ2-5; 7 bases map to TRBD2. The CDR3 runs 15 residues. V lost 6 bases, J lost 1 base, and 8 bases stayed unmatched. CDR3 region: CASRAGGDSQETQYF. CDR3 nucleotides: TGTGCCAGCAGGGCTGGGGGGGACTCCCAAGAGACCCAGTACTTC.

This clonotype was picked up a small number of times. The V call is TRBV20-1, the J call TRBJ1-1; D not resolved. V lost 8 bases and J 0 bases, leaving 19 bases between the germline ends. The CDR3 runs to 15 residues. Germline CDR1 is DFQATT and CDR2 is SNEGSKA (reference sequence). As DNA, the CDR3 is TGCAGTCCCAAAGAAACTGGGCTCTTGAACACTGAAGCTTTCTTT. It encodes CSPKETGLLNTEAFF.

As regards this clonotype: One junction end disagrees with the germline gene, perhaps due to a read error. The V and J genes are TRBV2 and TRBJ1-3; D unclear. The CDR3 totals 14 residues. Germline V gene data show CDR1 as SNHLY and CDR2 as FYNNEI. DNA for the CDR3: TGTGCCAGCAGCCCCCTGGTCTCTGGAAACACCGTATATTTT. Its protein product is CASSPLVSGNTVYF.

This clonotype was observed a handful of times. The V call is TRBV5-1, the J call TRBJ2-3; the D gene could be TRBD1 or TRBD2 (5 bases each). This CDR3 has 16 residues. Germline V CDR1 and CDR2: SGHRS, YFSETQ. Trimming pared 3 bases from V and 1 base from J, leaving 15 bases between. DNA of the CDR3: TGCGCCAGCAGCTGGAGGCAGGGAGTAGGCACAGATACGCAGTATTTT. It encodes CASSWRQGVGTDTQYF.

The rearrangement uses TRBV7-3 and TRBJ2-3; 9 nucleotides match TRBD2. The germline V gene has CDR1 SGHTA and CDR2 FQGTGA. V lost 6 bases to trimming and J lost 5 bases; unmatched junction nucleotides: 12. The CDR3 is 16 residues long. The CDR3 protein is CASRQGSGGPGDTQYF. The CDR3, as DNA: TGTGCCAGCAGGCAGGGGAGCGGGGGGCCAGGAGATACGCAGTATTTT.

Only a few counts were recorded for this clonotype. V is TRBV29-1 and J is TRBJ2-1; 7 nucleotides match TRBD2. This CDR3 is built from 12 residues. Per the germline V gene, CDR1 is SQVTM and CDR2 is ANQGSEA. The trim removed 2 bases at V and 12 bases at J, leaving 7 bases unmatched. The CDR3 region has the DNA TGCAGCGTTGAAAGGAGCGGGGAGTGGCAGTTCTTC. Protein sequence: CSVERSGEWQFF.

This clonotype was seen once. J is TRBJ2-7 and V is TRBV5-1; 8 nucleotides line up with TRBD1. The J call may be faulty, since TRBJ2-5 better matches the DNA end. The CDR3 consists of 16 residues. In germline, CDR1 is SGHRS, CDR2 YFSETQ. This CDR3 is CASSRFADRDQETQYF. In DNA, the CDR3 is TGCGCCAGCAGCCGATTCGCGGACAGGGATCAAGAGACCCAGTACTTC.